These 30 T cell receptor beta chains originate from one sample sequenced in a study of blood T cell repertoires in COVID-19 (dated by TCRdb to about 2020). Library preparation used the immunoSEQ multiplex PCR assay. TCRdb stores this immuneACCESS table with in-frame sequences only. Part of the clones is absent; in the studies checked, under half of the shortfall reflects unresolved V genes, and no reason is known for the rest. This sample holds around 220,000 clones; roughly 80% were observed only once. The top ten clones comprise approximately 5% of the sample. The sequencing input was peripheral blood. The receptors were gathered from a human donor in a cohort sampled during active COVID-19.

This rearrangement joins TRBV19 to TRBJ1-3; no firm D call. The V and J ends lost 9 bases and 0 bases respectively, with 18 bases between them. CDR1 is LNHDA and CDR2 is SQIVND in the germline V gene (reference sequence). The CDR3 is made up of 16 amino acids. CDR3 nucleotides: TGTGCCAGCGCACTTCTCCCTCCGCTCTCTGGAAACACCATATATTTT. Translated, it gives CASALLPPLSGNTIYF. Full variable domain (remainder filled in from reference TRBV19 and TRBJ1-3): DGGITQSPKYLFRKEGQNVTLSCEQNLNHDAMYWYRQDPGQGLRLIYYSQIVNDFQKGDIAEGYSVSREKKESFPLTVTSAQKNPTAFYLCASALLPPLSGNTIYFGEGSWLTVV.

The chain employs TRBV4-3 and TRBJ2-7; D unclear. Germline CDR1 is LGHNA and CDR2 is YSLEER. The CDR3 consists of 13 residues. The V and J ends lost 0 bases and 3 bases respectively, with 6 bases between them. The CDR3 nucleotides are TGCGCCAGCAGCCAAGAGATAGACTACGAGCAGTACTTC. Translated: CASSQEIDYEQYF.

This chain uses TRBV5-6 with TRBJ2-3; no firm D call. With 2 bases removed from V and 0 bases from J, the gap between germline ends came to 10 bases. CDR3 length equals 15 residues. Per the germline V gene, CDR1 is SGHDT and CDR2 is YYEEEE. CDR3 coding DNA: TGTGCCAGCAGCTTTCGACTGGCTAGCACAGATACGCAGTATTTT. Protein: CASSFRLASTDTQYF.

The V gene is TRBV2, the J gene TRBJ2-6, with TRBD1 matching 8 bases. The CDR3 spans 17 residues. Germline CDR1 SNHLY, CDR2 FYNNEI. V trimming: 7 bases; J trimming: 0 bases; junction bases outside the gene matches: 8. CDR3 sequence reads: CASTGQGRISGANVLTF. The CDR3 DNA is TGTGCCAGCACCGGACAGGGAAGGATCTCTGGGGCCAACGTCCTGACTTTC.

V and J are TRBV4-1 and TRBJ2-2, with TRBD2 matching 9 bases. Germline lookup yields CDR1 MGHRA and CDR2 YSYEKL. V lost 1 base, J lost 6 bases, and 9 bases stayed unmatched. The CDR3 runs to 17 residues. Here the CDR3 reads CASSQGDAGGLAGELFF. CDR3 sequence (DNA): TGCGCCAGCAGCCAAGGTGACGCGGGAGGGCTGGCCGGGGAGCTGTTTTTT.

The chain recombines TRBV5-1 with TRBJ2-5; 16 nucleotides match TRBD2. The CDR3 sequence is 17 residues long. Per the germline V gene, CDR1 is SGHRS and CDR2 is YFSETQ. V lost 4 bases to trimming and J lost 4 bases; unmatched junction nucleotides: 7. The CDR3 sequence is CASSIGTSGRAGETQYF. The CDR3 bases are TGCGCCAGCAGCATTGGGACTAGCGGGAGGGCCGGAGAGACCCAGTACTTC.

The chain has TRBV7-9 and TRBJ2-2; a weak D match, TRBD2 (6 bases). V gave up 5 bases and J gave up 4 bases, with 14 bases separating them. There are 15 residues in the CDR3. The germline CDR1 and CDR2 sequences are SEHNR and FQNEAQ (reference sequence). In nucleotides, the CDR3 is TGTGCCAGCAGCCTAACCGGGACTCTCACCGGGGAGCTGTTTTTT. This translates into CASSLTGTLTGELFF.

V is TRBV28 and J is TRBJ1-5; 7 bases agree with TRBD1. Germline V lookup: CDR1 MDHEN, CDR2 SYDVKM. V gave up 5 bases and J gave up 5 bases; unmatched junction bases: 15. The CDR3 is 17 residues long. CDR3 loop: CASSETGTYNRHQPQHF. The CDR3 DNA reads as TGTGCCAGCAGTGAGACAGGGACCTATAATCGGCATCAGCCCCAGCATTTT.

The gene calls are TRBV19 and TRBJ1-2; D is perhaps TRBD1 (5 bases). Trimming pared 2 bases from V and 3 bases from J, leaving 16 bases between. Germline V lookup: CDR1 LNHDA, CDR2 SQIVND (reference sequence). The CDR3 totals 16 residues. The CDR3 coding sequence is TGTGCCAGTAGTATAATACGAGGATTAGGGGACTATGGCTACACCTTC. Its protein is CASSIIRGLGDYGYTF.

Only one count was recorded for this clone. V usage is TRBV5-1 and J usage is TRBJ2-5, with TRBD1 matching 9 bases. After removal of 1 base from V and 5 bases from J, the junction contained 6 bases not matched to a gene. CDR3 length: 15 amino acids. Germline values: CDR1 SGHRS, CDR2 YFSETQ. The CDR3 DNA is TGCGCCAGCAGCTTGAAGGGACAGGGCTGGGAGACCCAGTACTTC. Its translation is CASSLKGQGWETQYF.

The V and J genes are TRBV27 and TRBJ1-1; TRBD1 agrees at 7 bases. In germline, CDR1 is MNHEY, CDR2 SMNVEV (reference sequence). The trim removed 5 bases at V and 1 base at J, leaving 7 bases unmatched. This CDR3 is 15 amino acids long. CDR3: CASSAYRGKNTEAFF. CDR3 DNA sequence: TGTGCCAGCAGTGCATACAGGGGTAAGAACACTGAAGCTTTCTTT.

This chain uses TRBV11-1 with TRBJ2-2, with 14 nucleotides matching TRBD2. With V trimmed by 5 bases and J by 3 bases, 2 bases remained unmatched. Germline CDR1 and CDR2: SGHAT and FQDESV (reference sequence). The CDR3 extends over 16 amino acids. CDR3 DNA: TGTGCCAGCAGCCGACTAGCGGGAGGGGACACCGGGGAGCTGTTTTTT. Encoded protein: CASSRLAGGDTGELFF. The complete variable domain, with remaining parts taken from reference TRBV11-1 and TRBJ2-2, reads EAEVAQSPRYKITEKSQAVAFWCDPISGHATLYWYRQILGQGPELLVQFQDESVVDDSQLPKDRFSAERLKGVDSTLKIQPAELGDSAMYLCASSRLAGGDTGELFFGEGSRLTVL.

The V and J genes are TRBV7-8 and TRBJ2-7; D unclear. CDR1 is SGHVS and CDR2 is FQNEAQ in the germline V gene. The CDR3 sequence is 13 residues long. Between the trimmed V and J ends, which lost 1 base and 5 bases, there was a span of 9 bases. CDR3 bases: TGTGCCAGCAGCTTAGTCTACCAAGACGAGCAGTACTTC. It codes for CASSLVYQDEQYF.

V gene TRBV13 combines with J gene TRBJ1-1, with 8 bases lining up with TRBD1. In germline, CDR1 is PRHDT, CDR2 FYEKMQ (reference sequence). This CDR3 has 14 residues. V lost 3 bases, J lost 4 bases, and 4 bases stayed unmatched. In DNA form, the CDR3 reads TGTGCCAGCAGCTTCCCGGACAGGGTCACTGAAGCTTTCTTT. Encoded protein: CASSFPDRVTEAFF.

The chain links TRBV3-1 (or the pseudogene TRBV3-2) to TRBJ2-7; 8 positions agree with TRBD2. The germline gives CDR1 LGHDT, CDR2 YNNKEL (reference sequence). The CDR3 length is 18 residues. With 0 bases clipped from V and 0 bases from J, the junction kept 10 bases outside the gene matches. CDR3 DNA sequence: TGTGCCAGCAGCCAAGAAAGTTGGGCCGGGACTAGCTCCTACGAGCAGTACTTC. Protein product: CASSQESWAGTSSYEQYF.

This sequence joins TRBV7-3 and TRBJ2-7, with D maybe TRBD1 (6 bases). V was pared by 1 base and J by 7 bases, with 20 bases between. Germline V gene lookup returns CDR1 SGHTA and CDR2 FQGTGA. CDR3 length: 16 amino acids. CDR3 region: CASSLNSLGARDEQYF. CDR3 nucleotide sequence: TGTGCCAGCAGCTTAAACTCCCTGGGGGCCAGGGATGAGCAGTACTTC. Supplemented by reference TRBV7-3 and TRBJ2-7, the full variable domain reads GAGVSQTPSNKVTEKGKYVELRCDPISGHTALYWYRQSLGQGPEFLIYFQGTGAADDSGLPNDRFFAVRPEGSVSTLKIQRTERGDSAVYLCASSLNSLGARDEQYFGPGTRLTVT.

J is TRBJ2-1 and V is TRBV24-1; 13 bases fit TRBD2. CDR1 and CDR2 from the germline V gene are KGHDR and SFDVKD. Trimming at V came to 10 bases and at J to 8 bases, leaving 10 bases not matched to a gene. The length of the CDR3 is 15 residues. The CDR3 region is CATRAGLAGVYEQFF. The CDR3 DNA reads TGTGCCACGCGTGCTGGACTAGCGGGAGTCTATGAGCAGTTCTTC.

V usage is TRBV19 and J usage is TRBJ1-5; D ambiguous. The CDR3 is 13 amino acids. Germline CDR1 is LNHDA and CDR2 is SQIVND (reference sequence). Trimming removed 8 bases from V and 2 bases from J, with 10 bases in between. The CDR3 DNA is TGTGCCAGTGCGGGCCAACGCAATCAGCCCCAGCATTTT. It encodes CASAGQRNQPQHF.

The J gene is TRBJ1-6, the V gene TRBV19; D call uncertain. Germline CDR1 and CDR2: LNHDA and SQIVND (reference sequence). The CDR3 totals 12 residues. V gave up 3 bases and J gave up 6 bases, with 3 bases separating them. The chain's CDR3 is CASSMANSPLHF. The CDR3 nucleotides are TGTGCCAGTAGTATGGCTAATTCACCCCTCCACTTT.

This clone was found once. V gene TRBV27 combines with J gene TRBJ1-2; D is ambiguous. Germline V lookup: CDR1 MNHEY, CDR2 SMNVEV (reference sequence). V lost 6 bases, J lost 5 bases, and 16 bases lay in between. This CDR3 has 14 residues. The CDR3 DNA reads TGTGCCAGCAGATCAGAGACGGGATCATATGGCTACACCTTC. Translating it yields CASRSETGSYGYTF.

The chain is built from TRBV27 and TRBJ2-2; 10 bases agree with TRBD2. This CDR3 region has 17 residues. The germline V gene encodes CDR1 MNHEY and CDR2 SMNVEV (reference sequence). V shed 4 bases, J shed 1 base, and the junction held 6 bases outside the gene matches. CDR3 in amino acids: CASSSHGLAVNTGELFF. CDR3 sequence (DNA): TGTGCCAGCAGTTCCCACGGACTAGCGGTGAACACCGGGGAGCTGTTTTTT.

In its sample, this clone was seen a few times. The chain carries TRBV9 and TRBJ1-2; weak D call: TRBD1 (5 bases). Trimming removed 3 bases from V and 3 bases from J, with 9 bases in between. The CDR3 is made up of 13 amino acids. CDR1 SGDLS and CDR2 YYNGEE come from the germline V gene. The CDR3: CASSGGEDYGYTF. The DNA for the CDR3 is TGTGCCAGCAGCGGGGGGGAAGACTATGGCTACACCTTC. Full variable domain (rest looked up from reference TRBV9 and TRBJ1-2): DSGVTQTPKHLITATGQRVTLRCSPRSGDLSVYWYQQSLDQGLQFLIQYYNGEERAKGNILERFSAQQFPDLHSELNLSSLELGDSALYFCASSGGEDYGYTFGSGTRLTVV.

The gene calls are TRBV27 and TRBJ2-7, with 11 bases fitting TRBD2. The CDR3 runs to 16 residues. V shed 5 bases, J shed 0 bases, and the junction held 6 bases outside the gene matches. Germline V gene lookup returns CDR1 MNHEY and CDR2 SMNVEV (reference sequence). CDR3 sequence (DNA): TGTGCCAGCAGTCTACACACTAGCGGGGGCTCCTACGAGCAGTACTTC. Translated: CASSLHTSGGSYEQYF.

This chain connects TRBV4-1 to TRBJ2-7, with 8 bases aligning to TRBD2. Germline V CDR1 and CDR2: MGHRA, YSYEKL. The CDR3 is 17 amino acids. The ends lost 0 bases at V and 1 base at J; junction bases unmatched: 8. DNA of the CDR3: TGCGCCAGCAGCCAAGATAGGCGACTAGCGCCTTCCTACGAGCAGTACTTC. Translated: CASSQDRRLAPSYEQYF.

The genes are TRBV7-9 and TRBJ1-4, with 7 bases lining up with TRBD1. Per the germline V gene, CDR1 is SEHNR and CDR2 is FQNEAQ (reference sequence). The trim removed 3 bases at V and 5 bases at J, leaving 9 bases unmatched. This CDR3 is built from 16 residues. The chain's CDR3 is CASSLRQGDFNEKLFF. CDR3 DNA: TGTGCCAGCAGCTTGAGACAGGGAGATTTCAATGAAAAACTGTTTTTT.

The J gene is TRBJ2-2, the V gene TRBV3-1 (or the pseudogene TRBV3-2), with 8 bases identical to TRBD1. The germline CDR1 and CDR2 sequences are LGHDT and YNNKEL (reference sequence). The trim removed 8 bases at V and 1 base at J, leaving 6 bases unmatched. There are 15 residues in the CDR3. This CDR3 reads CASVPGTGNTGELFF. CDR3 DNA sequence: TGTGCCAGCGTGCCCGGGACAGGGAACACCGGGGAGCTGTTTTTT.

The chain uses TRBV7-8 and TRBJ2-1; TRBD2 matches 7 bases. CDR3 length: 13 residues. V was pared by 5 bases and J by 16 bases, with 14 bases of the junction left unmatched. CDR1 is SGHVS, CDR2 FQNEAQ, per germline. In DNA form, the CDR3 reads TGTGCCAGCAGCCAACGGGGTTGGGAGCGGGGATTCTTC. It specifies CASSQRGWERGFF.

The V call is TRBV10-3, the J call TRBJ2-7; 9 bases align to TRBD2. The V segment lost 9 bases and the J segment 9 bases; nucleotides outside the gene matches: 18. There are 15 residues in the CDR3. Germline CDR1 ENHRY, CDR2 SYGVKD. CDR3 region: CAIRGGASGNSGQYF. CDR3 in DNA: TGTGCCATTCGGGGGGGGGCTAGCGGGAATTCCGGGCAGTACTTC.

The gene calls are TRBV6-2 or TRBV6-3 and TRBJ1-1; D possibly corresponds to TRBD1 (5 bases). V was clipped by 6 bases and J by 6 bases, with 11 bases between them. The CDR3 extends over 12 amino acids. CDR1 and CDR2 from the germline V gene are MNHEY and SVGEGT. The CDR3 spells CASSQGGAEAFF. The CDR3 DNA follows: TGTGCCAGCAGCCAGGGAGGCGCTGAAGCTTTCTTT.

The chain joins TRBV30 to TRBJ2-1; D remains ambiguous. V lost 5 bases and J lost 9, with 20 bases in between. The CDR3 totals 14 residues. Looked up from germline, CDR1 is GTSNPN and CDR2 is SVGIG (reference sequence). The CDR3 is CAWLQRSWIGEQFF. CDR3 coding DNA: TGTGCCTGGCTTCAACGGAGTTGGATAGGTGAGCAGTTCTTC.